This entry lists 9 T cell receptor beta chains sequenced from one sample in a study of shared clonotypes between healthy human individuals. Sequencing used immunoSEQ multiplex PCR; TCRdb keeps in-frame clones, though not all of them. The table records 1.4 million or so clones, just under 99% of them present only once. The sample comprised naive CD4+ T cells sorted from blood. Subset given: CD45RA+ positively selected. The receptor source for this set is a man aged 25 to 45 in good health.

A single count supports this clone. The chain carries TRBV21-1 and TRBJ2-5; no check of the table's D call, TRBD2, against the DNA was made. TRBV21-1 is given as a pseudogene. CDR3 size: 15 residues. The CDR3, as DNA: TGTGCCAGCAGCAAAGCGCTCTCTCAGCGCAAGACCCAGTACTTC. Translated, it gives CASSKALSQRKTQYF.

The genes are TRBV11-2 and TRBJ2-4; D may be TRBD1 (6 bases). CDR1 is SGHAT and CDR2 is FQNNGV in the germline V gene. V was trimmed by 5 bases and J by 11 bases, leaving 22 bases between them. This CDR3 spans 15 amino acids. The CDR3 loop reads CASSPTTGLFSVQYF. In DNA form, the CDR3 reads TGTGCCAGCAGCCCCACAACAGGGTTATTTTCTGTTCAGTACTTC. The variable domain in full, completed from reference TRBV11-2 and TRBJ2-4, reads EAGVAQSPRYKIIEKRQSVAFWCNPISGHATLYWYQQILGQGPKLLIQFQNNGVVDDSQLPKDRFSAERLKGVDSTLKIQPAKLEDSAVYLCASSPTTGLFSVQYFGAGTRLSVL.

The DNA for the CDR3 is TGTGCCAGCAGCACCCGCTCAGGGAGCCTAAGCGGTACGCAGTATTTT. Protein product: CASSTRSGSLSGTQYF. This chain connects TRBV5-6 to TRBJ2-3; perhaps D is TRBD1 or TRBD2 (5 bases each). V lost 4 bases, J lost 8 bases, and 23 bases lay in between. Germline V gene lookup returns CDR1 SGHDT and CDR2 YYEEEE. The CDR3 runs to 16 residues. Supplemented by reference TRBV5-6 and TRBJ2-3, the full variable domain reads DAGVTQSPTHLIKTRGQQVTLRCSPKSGHDTVSWYQQALGQGPQFIFQYYEEEERQRGNFPDRFSGHQFPNYSSELNVNALLLGDSALYLCASSTRSGSLSGTQYFGPGTRLTVL.

V usage is TRBV28 and J usage is TRBJ2-2; possible D gene TRBD1, 5 bases. V lost 1 base to trimming and J lost 6 bases, with 12 bases between them. The germline CDR1 and CDR2 sequences are MDHEN and SYDVKM. This CDR3 has 15 amino acids. CDR3 in amino acids: CASSLFRALAGELFF. The CDR3 DNA is TGTGCCAGCAGTTTATTCAGGGCTCTGGCCGGGGAGCTGTTTTTT.

Details on this clone: Other nucleotide sequences from this sample produce the same CDR3. The J gene is TRBJ2-7, the V gene TRBV18, with a tentative D call TRBD2 (6 bases). V was cut by 1 base and J by 2 bases, with 9 bases left in between. CDR3 size: 14 residues. Germline values: CDR1 KGHSH, CDR2 LQKENI. In DNA, the CDR3 is TGTGCCAGCTCACCACGGGGGGTAACCTACGAGCAGTACTTC. Protein: CASSPRGVTYEQYF.

The chain joins TRBV27 to TRBJ2-7, with D possibly called TRBD1 or TRBD2 (5 bases each). Germline lookup yields CDR1 MNHEY and CDR2 SMNVEV (reference sequence). V shed 0 bases and J shed 7 bases, with 13 bases lying between them. The CDR3 covers 14 residues. The CDR3 reads CASSLSRGRGEQYF. CDR3 coding DNA: TGTGCCAGCAGTTTATCACGGGGCAGAGGAGAGCAGTACTTC.

The chain is built from TRBV28 and TRBJ2-5; D possibly corresponds to TRBD1 (6 bases). Trimming removed 2 bases at V and 5 bases at J, with 12 bases between. CDR1 and CDR2 (germline): MDHEN, SYDVKM. This CDR3 spans 14 amino acids. The CDR3 is CASSLPQGRETQYF. The CDR3 coding sequence is TGTGCCAGCAGTTTACCGCAGGGGCGCGAGACCCAGTACTTC. Supplemented by reference TRBV28 and TRBJ2-5, the full variable domain reads DVKVTQSSRYLVKRTGEKVFLECVQDMDHENMFWYRQDPGLGLRLIYFSYDVKMKEKGDIPEGYSVSREKKERFSLILESASTNQTSMYLCASSLPQGRETQYFGPGTRLLVL.

The chain uses TRBV9 and TRBJ2-5, with 11 positions matching TRBD2. CDR1 is SGDLS and CDR2 is YYNGEE in the germline V gene. This CDR3 has 15 amino acids. V shed 3 bases and J 3 bases; nucleotides not matched to a gene: 4. CDR3 DNA sequence: TGTGCCAGCAGCGGGAATAGCGGGAGGGAAGAGACCCAGTACTTC. Translation gives CASSGNSGREETQYF.

This chain joins TRBV19 and TRBJ2-7; TRBD1 agrees at 9 bases. From germline, CDR1 is LNHDA and CDR2 SQIVND (reference sequence). The CDR3 totals 16 residues. J lost 2 bases, V lost 3 bases, and 8 bases had no gene match. For the CDR3, the DNA is TGTGCCAGTAGTATCCCGGGACAGGGAGGAACCTACGAGCAGTACTTC. Translation: CASSIPGQGGTYEQYF. Full variable domain (rest looked up from reference TRBV19 and TRBJ2-7): DGGITQSPKYLFRKEGQNVTLSCEQNLNHDAMYWYRQDPGQGLRLIYYSQIVNDFQKGDIAEGYSVSREKKESFPLTVTSAQKNPTAFYLCASSIPGQGGTYEQYFGPGTRLTVT.